The subject of this entry is one T cell receptor (beta chain). Its antigen is not identified. The source of the sample is a study of T cell responses to AZD1222 COVID-19 vaccine. Overall study results and limits: Reportedly, nearly half of unique spike TCRs recognized epitopes outside B.1.351/B.1.1.7 mutations.

The table came from immunoSEQ multiplex PCR; TCRdb's copy has only in-frame clones and leaves some out. The sample shows more than 110,000 clones, less than 95% of them seen only once. V was pared by 3 bases and J by 5 bases, with 11 bases between. Looked up from germline, CDR1 is MGHDK and CDR2 is SYGVNS. The length of the CDR3 is 14 residues. This receptor was taken from an adult in good health. The chain recombines TRBV25-1 with TRBJ1-5; D perhaps matches TRBD1 (5 bases). This specimen was peripheral blood, taken on day 0 of AZD1222 vaccination. CDR3 in amino acids: CASSEEQEYQPQHF. The CDR3 nucleotides read TGTGCCAGCAGTGAGGAACAGGAATATCAGCCCCAGCATTTT.